These T cell receptor beta chains were read from a single sample in a study of blood T cell repertoires in COVID-19. This table comes from immunoSEQ multiplex PCR, and its TCRdb copy is limited to in-frame clones, with some not included. The sample has tens of thousands of clones; nearly 90% are singletons. Sample: peripheral blood. All receptors derive from a man aged 45 to 65 with active COVID-19. Each CDR3 is given with its conserved first and last residue. A D gene is named only where the DNA matches it firmly. Where a row states a size, it is once, few, many or the class of an expanded clone; other rows omit it.

d_call j_call clone_size v_call cdr3_aa cdr3_nt
- TRBJ1-2 few TRBV3-1/TRBV3-2 CASSPRGSYGYTF TGTGCCAGCAGCCCTCGGGGGAGCTATGGCTACACCTTC
- TRBJ2-5 - TRBV7-3 CASSLETQYF TGTGCCAGCAGCCTGGAGACCCAGTACTTC
TRBD1 TRBJ1-3 - TRBV11-3 CASSRDRGKSNTIYF TGTGCCAGCAGCCGGGACAGGGGAAAGAGTAACACCATATATTTT
- TRBJ2-7 - TRBV7-3 CASSLTGAGSTSYEQYF TGTGCCAGCAGCTTAACGGGTGCGGGGTCCACCTCCTACGAGCAGTACTTC
- TRBJ1-1 - TRBV27 CASSYSPMSRGRTEAFF TGTGCCAGCAGTTACAGTCCCATGAGCAGGGGTCGCACTGAAGCTTTCTTT
- TRBJ2-3 - TRBV12-5 CASGLFMRDTQYF TGTGCTAGTGGTTTGTTCATGCGGGATACGCAGTATTTT
TRBD1 TRBJ2-3 - TRBV4-1 CASSQAPGQGFPDTQYF TGCGCCAGCAGCCAAGCACCGGGACAGGGTTTTCCAGATACGCAGTATTTT
- TRBJ2-7 - TRBV9 CASSVMSGFTYEQYF TGTGCCAGCAGCGTAATGAGTGGTTTTACCTACGAGCAGTACTTC
TRBD1 TRBJ1-6 - TRBV6-2/TRBV6-3 CASSSKPDRLYNSPLHF TGTGCCAGCAGTTCCAAACCGGACAGGTTGTATAATTCACCCCTCCACTTT
TRBD2 TRBJ2-3 once TRBV3-1/TRBV3-2 CASSLGLATDTQYF TGTGCCAGCAGTCTAGGACTAGCTACAGATACGCAGTATTTT
- TRBJ2-3 - TRBV11-3 CASSGDPTDTQYF TGTGCCAGTTCGGGGGACCCCACAGATACGCAGTATTTT
TRBD2 TRBJ2-1 - TRBV27 CASSLLAGAYNEQFF TGTGCCAGCAGCCTACTAGCGGGAGCCTACAATGAGCAGTTCTTC
- TRBJ2-1 - TRBV6-5 CASSKTPWLAQQFF TGTGCCAGCAGTAAAACGCCCTGGCTAGCGCAGCAGTTCTTC
- TRBJ1-1 - TRBV6-5 CASSYHGGFNTEAFF TGTGCCAGCAGTTACCATGGGGGGTTTAACACTGAAGCTTTCTTT
TRBD2 TRBJ2-7 - TRBV20-1 CSASGTSQQYF TGCAGTGCTAGCGGGACTAGCCAGCAGTACTTC
- TRBJ1-6 once TRBV30 CALAAGAHGSPLHF TGTGCCCTCGCAGCCGGAGCCCATGGTTCACCCCTCCACTTT
- TRBJ2-7 - TRBV3-1/TRBV3-2 CASSQDRGTTYEQYF TGTGCCAGCAGCCAAGATAGAGGGACAACCTACGAGCAGTACTTC
TRBD1 TRBJ2-7 - TRBV27 CASRKHRDSSYEQYF TGTGCCAGCAGGAAACACCGGGACAGCTCCTACGAGCAGTACTTC
- TRBJ2-7 - TRBV5-1 CASSLWWGDEQYF TGCGCCAGCAGCTTGTGGTGGGGCGACGAGCAGTACTTC
TRBD2 TRBJ2-5 - TRBV6-1 CASSEWLAGAETQYF TGTGCCAGCAGTGAATGGCTAGCGGGAGCGGAGACCCAGTACTTC
TRBD1 TRBJ2-3 - TRBV7-9 CASSWNRGSTDTQYF TGTGCCAGCAGCTGGAACAGGGGGAGCACAGATACGCAGTATTTT
- TRBJ2-2 - TRBV5-6 CASSLGDIPGELFF TGTGCCAGCAGCTTGGGGGACATCCCCGGGGAGCTGTTTTTT
TRBD2 TRBJ2-3 - TRBV11-3 CASSQAGRSTDTQYF TGTGCCAGCAGCCAAGCGGGACGTAGCACAGATACGCAGTATTTT